One and the same sample provided the 15 T cell receptor beta chains below, sequenced in a study of T cell repertoires in cytomegalovirus infection. Antigens for these TCRs are unknown. A single record per CDR3 protein comes from TCRdb applying MiXCR to the reads. Of about 830,000 distinct CDR3 sequences detected, approximately 32% appear once; the ten largest clones hold 9.5% to 15%. The sample consisted of cultured CD8+ T cells from PBMCs, taken from culture after CMV antigen stimulation. The receptors come from a human donor in good health (CMV status not recorded). Some clones in this sample may be carry-over from other donors' samples.

The chain uses TRBV10-3 and TRBJ2-6; D gene ambiguous. V dropped 9 bases and J dropped 0 bases, with 9 bases sitting between them. CDR1 and CDR2 from the germline V gene are ENHRY and SYGVKD. This CDR3 has 14 amino acids. CDR3 sequence (DNA): TGTGCCATTACAGATACCTCTGGGGCCAACGTCCTGACTTTC. This sequence encodes CAITDTSGANVLTF.

The V gene is TRBV7-9, the J gene TRBJ1-2; a weak D match, TRBD1 (5 bases). The CDR3 extends over 13 amino acids. Looked up from germline, CDR1 is SEHNR and CDR2 is FQNEAQ (reference sequence). Trimming stripped 1 base from V and 8 bases from J, with 11 bases between. The CDR3 bases are TGTGCCAGCAGCTTAGGGTCGGGGGACGGCTACACCTTC. It yields the protein CASSLGSGDGYTF.

This CDR3 is CASSLVSLAGLQETQYF. In nucleotides, the CDR3 is TGTGCCAGCAGCTTAGTCAGCCTAGCGGGCTTACAAGAGACCCAGTACTTC. V usage is TRBV11-2 and J usage is TRBJ2-5; 8 nucleotides line up with TRBD2. Germline assignment: CDR1 SGHAT and CDR2 FQNNGV. V gave up 1 base and J gave up 2 bases; unmatched junction bases: 9. The CDR3 sequence is 17 residues long.

This clonotype was seen more than once but under ten times. In nucleotides, the CDR3 is TGCGCCAGCAGCTGGACAGGGTTTAGCTCCTACAATGAGCAGTTCTTC. Translation gives CASSWTGFSSYNEQFF. J is TRBJ2-1 and V is TRBV5-1; 8 bases fit TRBD1. This CDR3 contains 16 residues. The V gene end was trimmed by 3 bases and the J gene end by 0 bases; junction bases not matched to a gene: 5. Germline V lookup: CDR1 SGHRS, CDR2 YFSETQ.

This clonotype was counted ten times or more. The V gene is TRBV6-2 or TRBV6-3, the J gene TRBJ2-1, with unresolved D. CDR1 MNHEY and CDR2 SVGEGT come from the germline V gene. Trimming removed 5 bases at V and 9 bases at J, with 20 bases between. The length of the CDR3 is 15 residues. The CDR3 DNA sequence: TGTGCCAGCAGTCCCCTAGATGACACGGTTAGTGAGCAGTTCTTC. Residues: CASSPLDDTVSEQFF.

This clonotype was recorded many times. This rearrangement joins TRBV6-5 to TRBJ1-1; possible D gene TRBD1, 5 bases. V dropped 0 bases and J dropped 6 bases, with 5 bases sitting between them. Germline V gene sequence: CDR1 MNHEY, CDR2 SVGAGI. The CDR3 extends over 12 amino acids. The DNA for the CDR3 is TGTGCCAGCAGTTACTCGGGGGCTGAAGCTTTCTTT. Translated, it gives CASSYSGAEAFF.

The J gene is TRBJ2-1, the V gene TRBV7-6, with D maybe TRBD2 (6 bases). V dropped 6 bases and J dropped 2 bases, with 14 bases sitting between them. This CDR3 region has 15 residues. CDR1 SGHVS and CDR2 FNYEAQ come from the germline V gene. As DNA, the CDR3 is TGTGCCAGCAGGGGAGGCAGGGAGACCTACAATGAGCAGTTCTTC. Protein sequence: CASRGGRETYNEQFF.

With respect to this clonotype: A read error is possible here, since a much larger clone lies one base away. The chain joins TRBV7-6 to TRBJ2-2; perhaps TRBD1 as D (6 bases). From germline, CDR1 is SGHVS and CDR2 FNYEAQ. The length of the CDR3 is 17 residues. The CDR3 sequence: CASSLIFQGRDTGELIF. In DNA form, the CDR3 reads TGTGCCAGCAGCTTAATATTCCAGGGGCGTGACACCGGGGAGCTGATTTTT.

V is TRBV11-2 and J is TRBJ2-5; D is perhaps TRBD2 (5 bases). The CDR3 length is 12 residues. V dropped 8 bases and J dropped 3 bases, with 10 bases sitting between them. CDR1 is SGHAT, CDR2 FQNNGV, per germline. CDR3 bases: TGTGCCAGCGAGGGTAGGAAAGAGACCCAGTACTTC. This gives the protein CASEGRKETQYF.

On this clonotype itself: Just one base apart from a much larger clone, this may be a read error. The chain employs TRBV7-8 and TRBJ2-1; TRBD2 agrees at 7 bases. CDR1 is SGHVS and CDR2 is FQNEAQ in the germline V gene. The CDR3 contains 15 residues. The CDR3 nucleotides read TGTGCCAACAGCTTAGGGCCCGGGACTATTTATGAGCAGTTCTTC. It encodes CANSLGPGTIYEQFF.

The V call is TRBV10-3, the J call TRBJ1-2; 7 bases are shared with TRBD1. CDR1 and CDR2 (germline): ENHRY, SYGVKD. V trimming: 10 bases; J trimming: 4 bases; junction bases outside the gene matches: 12. The CDR3 runs to 14 residues. The CDR3 DNA reads as TGTGCCACCTACGAAAGGACAGGAGGCTATGGCTACACCTTC. Residues: CATYERTGGYGYTF.

This clonotype was picked up many times. V is TRBV12-3 or TRBV12-4 and J is TRBJ2-1; D is unclear. The CDR3 runs to 14 residues. V lost 1 base and J 6 bases, leaving 10 bases between the germline ends. CDR3 residues: CASSLGSGANEQFF. CDR3 nucleotide sequence: TGTGCCAGCAGTTTAGGGTCCGGAGCCAATGAGCAGTTCTTC.

J is TRBJ2-1 and V is TRBV11-3; tentatively, D is TRBD1 or TRBD2 (5 bases each). The germline gives CDR1 SGHNT, CDR2 YENEEA. The CDR3 has 16 amino acids. V lost 3 bases to trimming and J lost 4 bases, with 16 bases between them. The CDR3 reads CASSLRAGKEYNEQFF. DNA of the CDR3: TGTGCCAGCAGCTTGCGGGCAGGGAAAGAGTACAATGAGCAGTTCTTC.

This chain links TRBV7-9 with TRBJ1-2; TRBD1 matches 8 bases. The CDR3 is 14 residues long. The germline CDR1 and CDR2 sequences are SEHNR and FQNEAQ (reference sequence). V lost 5 bases to trimming and J lost 5 bases; unmatched junction nucleotides: 7. CDR3 sequence reads: CASSKAGGSYGYTF. CDR3 nucleotide sequence: TGTGCCAGCAGCAAAGCAGGGGGCTCGTATGGCTACACCTTC. Using reference TRBV7-9 and TRBJ1-2 for the parts outside the CDR3, the full variable domain is DTGVSQNPRHKITKRGQNVTFRCDPISEHNRLYWYRQTLGQGPEFLTYFQNEAQLEKSRLLSDRFSAERPKGSFSTLEIQRTEQGDSAMYLCASSKAGGSYGYTFGSGTRLTVV.

In this sample, this clonotype turned up a few times. The chain joins TRBV6-5 to TRBJ1-5, with D perhaps matching TRBD1 (5 bases). This CDR3 region has 14 residues. Germline V gene data show CDR1 as MNHEY and CDR2 as SVGAGI. The V end was cut by 1 base, the J end by 7 bases, with 11 bases between. CDR3 DNA: TGTGCCAGCAGTTACTTGGGACCAAGCCAGCCCCAGCATTTT. Its translation: CASSYLGPSQPQHF.